The table lists the clone carrying this TCR beta chain with a few counts. Its antigen is undetermined. This record belongs to a study of cytomegalovirus exposure and HLA in healthy donors. Both 60 Vbeta primers and 13 Jbeta primers went into the PCR. TCRdb's copy holds only in-frame clones and misses some; the assay was immunoSEQ multiplex PCR. The data hold about 200,000 clones, with around four fifths observed a single time. The CDR3 totals 11 residues. J lost 16 bases, V lost 2 bases, and 4 bases had no gene match. CDR1 and CDR2 (germline): SGHTA, FQGTGA. Broader study findings: In a later analysis, compared with equally common non-associated chains, HLA-associated beta chains were more expanded. Analysis was carried out at a later point, and it linked a missense DCLRE1C variant to TCR beta V- and J-gene trimming. As immune exposure information, only CMV serostatus was available. Across all donors, roughly uniform sequencing depth was an assumption of the presence/absence analyses.

This chain connects TRBV7-3 to TRBJ2-1, with 8 bases lining up with TRBD1. The TCR sequence derives from a woman between 35 and 50 years old in good health and CMV-seronegative. The specimen sequenced was PBMCs. For the CDR3, the DNA is TGTGCCAGCAGCTTACAGGGGGCCGGATTCTTC. Translating it yields CASSLQGAGFF.